The 31 T cell receptor beta chains below all came from one sample that was sequenced in a study of PD-1 and CTLA-4 blockade in melanoma. Profiling relied on immunoSEQ multiplex PCR, and the TCRdb table lists in-frame clones only, not all of them. Of approximately 33,000 clones listed, around 90% are singletons. The specimen was CD8+ T cells from peripheral blood, collected from a patient given anti-PD-1 treatment. Source of these receptors: a human donor with melanoma.

A word on this clone: One junction end does not reproduce the germline sequence, and a read error may be involved. The chain uses TRBV27 and TRBJ2-3; 8 bases agree with TRBD2. Per the germline V gene, CDR1 is MNHEY and CDR2 is SMNVEV (reference sequence). CDR3 length: 14 residues. CDR3 loop: CASSLWTSRDTQYF. Written as DNA, the CDR3 is TGTGCCAGCAGTTTATGGACTAGCAGAGATACGCAGTATTTT.

The chain uses TRBV5-4 and TRBJ2-2, with TRBD1 matching 10 bases. The CDR3 has 15 residues. Germline V gene data show CDR1 as SGHNT and CDR2 as YYREEE (reference sequence). Losses at the gene ends were 4 bases for V and 7 bases for J; bases not matched to a gene: 7. The CDR3 spells CASSHGTGEIGELFF. CDR3 in DNA: TGTGCCAGCAGCCACGGGACAGGGGAGATCGGGGAGCTGTTTTTT.

The count of this clone is one. The J gene is TRBJ1-1, the V gene TRBV14; 8 nucleotides agree with TRBD1. Germline V lookup: CDR1 SGHDN, CDR2 FVKESK. This CDR3 contains 15 residues. With V trimmed by 4 bases and J by 3 bases, 7 bases remained unmatched. Written as DNA, the CDR3 is TGTGCCAGCAGCCTACTGAACAGGGGGGACACTGAAGCTTTCTTT. Translating gives CASSLLNRGDTEAFF.

CDR3 nucleotide sequence: TGCGCCAGCAGCTCCTTGGGGGAGCAGTACTTC. Protein product: CASSSLGEQYF. This chain connects TRBV5-1 to TRBJ2-7; D remains ambiguous. Germline CDR1 is SGHRS and CDR2 is YFSETQ. The CDR3 consists of 11 residues. V was shortened by 3 bases and J by 7 bases, with 8 bases between the two germline ends.

This chain links TRBV19 with TRBJ2-2; D gene ambiguous. This CDR3 region has 12 residues. V lost 3 bases, J lost 3 bases, and 2 bases lay in between. Germline CDR1 is LNHDA and CDR2 is SQIVND (reference sequence). The DNA of the CDR3 is TGTGCCAGTAGTATGGACACCGGGGAGCTGTTTTTT. It translates to CASSMDTGELFF.

The rearrangement links TRBV12-3 or TRBV12-4 to TRBJ2-1; D gene ambiguous. Trimming shortened V by 0 bases and J by 6 bases, and 3 bases separated the two germline ends. The CDR3 is made up of 12 amino acids. In DNA, the CDR3 is TGTGCCAGCAGTTTAGCTCCCAATGAGCAGTTCTTC. Its translation: CASSLAPNEQFF.

This clone occurred once. The rearrangement uses TRBV6-1 and TRBJ1-1; TRBD1 might be the D (6 bases). Germline V lookup: CDR1 MNHNS, CDR2 SASEGT. CDR3 size: 16 residues. Trimming took off 3 bases at V and 0 bases at J, with 14 bases between the two ends. CDR3 sequence reads: CASSDITGTLNTEAFF. The DNA of the CDR3 is TGTGCCAGCAGTGATATCACAGGGACTTTGAACACTGAAGCTTTCTTT.

The chain has TRBV11-2 and TRBJ2-5; 8 positions match TRBD2. The trim removed 6 bases at V and 1 base at J, leaving 10 bases unmatched. Per germline, CDR1 SGHAT and CDR2 FQNNGV. The CDR3 runs 16 residues. CDR3 in DNA: TGTGCCAGCAGTCCCTTCGGGGGGGGGCCCCAAGAGACCCAGTACTTC. Translated, it gives CASSPFGGGPQETQYF.

The CDR3 nucleotides read TGTGCCAGCAGCGTGTCAGGGGTCAACGAGCAGTACTTC. This sequence encodes CASSVSGVNEQYF. The rearrangement links TRBV9 to TRBJ2-7, with TRBD1 as a possible D gene (6 bases). Germline CDR1 reads SGDLS; CDR2 reads YYNGEE. The CDR3 is 13 residues long. The V end lost 2 bases, the J end lost 5 bases, and 11 bases lay between the germline ends.

This chain's CDR3 is CAGGGILYGYTEAFF. Written as DNA, the CDR3 is TGTGCCGGCGGTGGGATCCTTTATGGATACACTGAAGCTTTCTTT. The chain links TRBV7-9 to TRBJ1-1, with D hard to call. V lost 11 bases, J lost 3 bases, and 22 bases lay in between. The V gene's germline CDR1 is SEHNR and CDR2 FQNEAQ (reference sequence). This CDR3 is 15 amino acids long.

The rearrangement uses TRBV20-1 and TRBJ2-3, with D maybe TRBD2 (5 bases). The CDR3 covers 11 residues. The germline gives CDR1 DFQATT, CDR2 SNEGSKA (reference sequence). V gave up 7 bases and J gave up 4 bases, with 9 bases separating them. CDR3: CSERVADTQYF. The CDR3 DNA reads TGCAGTGAGAGGGTGGCAGATACGCAGTATTTT.

The chain links TRBV5-6 to TRBJ2-4, with D possibly being TRBD1 (6 bases). V lost 5 bases, J lost 0 bases, and 18 bases lay in between. The CDR3 runs 17 residues. Per germline, CDR1 SGHDT and CDR2 YYEEEE. The CDR3 is CASRRRQDRQAKNIQYF. CDR3 in DNA: TGTGCCAGCAGGCGGCGACAGGACAGACAAGCCAAAAACATTCAGTACTTC. Full variable domain (outside the CDR3, taken from reference TRBV5-6 and TRBJ2-4): DAGVTQSPTHLIKTRGQQVTLRCSPKSGHDTVSWYQQALGQGPQFIFQYYEEEERQRGNFPDRFSGHQFPNYSSELNVNALLLGDSALYLCASRRRQDRQAKNIQYFGAGTRLSVL.

The rearrangement uses TRBV5-6 and TRBJ2-4; 8 bases align to TRBD2. This CDR3 has 18 residues. The germline V gene has CDR1 SGHDT and CDR2 YYEEEE. The V gene end was trimmed by 2 bases and the J gene end by 7 bases; junction bases not matched to a gene: 17. CDR3 bases: TGTGCCAGCAGCTTTGGCCCGGGGGGGGCATGGACAAAGAACATTCAGTACTTC. Translated, it gives CASSFGPGGAWTKNIQYF.

This clone was seen only once. The genes are TRBV7-3 and TRBJ2-1; 10 positions match TRBD2. There are 15 residues in the CDR3. Losses at the gene ends were 5 bases for V and 3 bases for J; bases not matched to a gene: 4. The V gene's germline CDR1 is SGHTA and CDR2 FQGTGA. CDR3 region: CASSQLAGSYNEQFF. In nucleotides, the CDR3 is TGTGCCAGCAGCCAACTAGCGGGAAGCTACAATGAGCAGTTCTTC. The variable domain in full, with the rest retrieved from reference TRBV7-3 and TRBJ2-1, is GAGVSQTPSNKVTEKGKYVELRCDPISGHTALYWYRQSLGQGPEFLIYFQGTGAADDSGLPNDRFFAVRPEGSVSTLKIQRTERGDSAVYLCASSQLAGSYNEQFFGPGTRLTVL.

This chain joins TRBV5-6 and TRBJ1-1; 9 bases line up with TRBD1. Germline trimming cut 4 bases from V and 3 bases from J; bases unmatched to any gene: 4. Germline lookup yields CDR1 SGHDT and CDR2 YYEEEE. The CDR3 contains 14 residues. This CDR3 reads CASSAGQGHTEAFF. The CDR3 nucleotides are TGTGCCAGCAGCGCGGGACAGGGCCACACTGAAGCTTTCTTT.

The chain employs TRBV14 and TRBJ2-1; D is ambiguous. CDR3 length: 15 residues. CDR1 and CDR2 from the germline V gene are SGHDN and FVKESK. The V gene lost 1 base and the J gene lost 3 bases, with 10 bases spanning the gap. The CDR3 region is CASSQAASLYNEQFF. CDR3 nucleotides: TGTGCCAGCAGCCAAGCGGCCAGTCTCTACAATGAGCAGTTCTTC.

The V call is TRBV6-5, the J call TRBJ2-3; perhaps D is TRBD1 or TRBD2 (5 bases each). Trimming stripped 6 bases from V and 4 bases from J, with 11 bases between. CDR3 length equals 13 residues. Germline V CDR1 and CDR2: MNHEY, SVGAGI. The CDR3 here is CASRGRMADTQYF. The CDR3 nucleotides are TGTGCCAGCAGGGGACGTATGGCAGATACGCAGTATTTT.

This chain joins TRBV6-5 and TRBJ2-2; D may match TRBD1 or TRBD2 (5 bases each). CDR1 MNHEY and CDR2 SVGAGI come from the germline V gene. The CDR3 has 14 amino acids. The germline V and J ends were trimmed by 1 base and 2 bases, with 5 bases remaining between them. In DNA, the CDR3 is TGTGCCAGCAGTTACTGGGACAACACCGGGGAGCTGTTTTTT. It specifies CASSYWDNTGELFF.

The chain links TRBV6-4 to TRBJ2-1, with D possibly matching TRBD2 (5 bases). The germline CDR1 and CDR2 sequences are MRHNA and SNTAGT. V was shortened by 0 bases and J by 10 bases, with 10 bases between the two germline ends. The CDR3 has 13 amino acids. The CDR3 loop is CASSDSGVGEQFF. The DNA of the CDR3 is TGTGCCAGCAGTGACTCGGGAGTGGGCGAGCAGTTCTTC.

The chain recombines TRBV27 with TRBJ2-7; no firm D call. V was shortened by 5 bases and J by 2 bases, with 13 bases between the two germline ends. This CDR3 is 14 amino acids long. The V gene's germline CDR1 is MNHEY and CDR2 SMNVEV (reference sequence). This chain's CDR3 is CASSPTKVPYEQYF. The CDR3 DNA reads TGTGCCAGCAGTCCTACTAAGGTCCCCTACGAGCAGTACTTC.

V usage is TRBV28 and J usage is TRBJ2-3; D not certain. The CDR3 contains 15 residues. The germline gives CDR1 MDHEN, CDR2 SYDVKM. The ends were cut back, 2 bases at V and 2 bases at J, with 11 bases in the middle. CDR3 nucleotide sequence: TGTGCCAGCAGTTTAAATGAGATACCCACAGATACGCAGTATTTT. Its translation is CASSLNEIPTDTQYF.

This rearrangement joins TRBV5-4 to TRBJ2-3; TRBD2 matches at 9 bases. J lost 1 base, V lost 4 bases, and 4 bases had no gene match. Germline assignment: CDR1 SGHNT and CDR2 YYREEE (reference sequence). CDR3 size: 15 residues. CDR3 residues: CASSGGGAGTDTQYF. The DNA of the CDR3 is TGTGCCAGCAGCGGCGGGGGGGCCGGCACAGATACGCAGTATTTT. Complete variable domain (other parts from reference TRBV5-4 and TRBJ2-3): ETGVTQSPTHLIKTRGQQVTLRCSSQSGHNTVSWYQQALGQGPQFIFQYYREEENGRGNFPPRFSGLQFPNYSSELNVNALELDDSALYLCASSGGGAGTDTQYFGPGTRLTVL.

The J gene is TRBJ2-1, the V gene TRBV6-2 or TRBV6-3; D is ambiguous. Trimming shortened V by 6 bases and J by 5 bases, and 14 bases separated the two germline ends. Germline-derived CDR1 and CDR2 are MNHEY and SVGEGT. The CDR3 has 14 amino acids. CDR3 protein: CASSPAGEHNEQFF. The CDR3 coding sequence is TGTGCCAGCAGCCCCGCAGGCGAGCACAATGAGCAGTTCTTC.

The V and J genes are TRBV27 and TRBJ2-1, with TRBD1 as a possible D gene (5 bases). This CDR3 is built from 12 residues. Germline assignment: CDR1 MNHEY and CDR2 SMNVEV (reference sequence). Trimming took off 5 bases at V and 8 bases at J, with 10 bases between the two ends. The CDR3 here is CASSATGHEQFF. The CDR3, as DNA: TGTGCCAGCAGTGCCACAGGTCATGAGCAGTTCTTC.

The gene calls are TRBV4-1 and TRBJ1-1, with D possibly TRBD1 on 6 matching bases. Trimming pared 0 bases from V and 0 bases from J, leaving 11 bases between. The CDR3 spans 16 residues. Germline V gives CDR1 MGHRA, CDR2 YSYEKL. CDR3 protein: CASSQDDGGMNTEAFF. The CDR3 coding sequence is TGCGCCAGCAGCCAAGATGATGGGGGCATGAACACTGAAGCTTTCTTT.

V gene TRBV10-1 combines with J gene TRBJ2-2; D possibly corresponds to TRBD2 (5 bases). The CDR3 extends over 14 amino acids. V lost 6 bases and J 4 bases, leaving 12 bases between the germline ends. CDR1 is WNHNN and CDR2 is SYGVQD in the germline V gene (reference sequence). This CDR3 reads CASRDEGTTGELFF. CDR3 nucleotide sequence: TGCGCCAGCAGGGATGAGGGTACCACCGGGGAGCTGTTTTTT.

V is TRBV20-1 and J is TRBJ1-2; no clear D gene. This CDR3 contains 8 residues. Germline values: CDR1 DFQATT, CDR2 SNEGSKA (reference sequence). CDR3 sequence (DNA): TGCAGGCCCTATGGCTACACCTTC. Protein product: CRPYGYTF.

The rearrangement links TRBV7-9 to TRBJ1-6, with D tentatively TRBD1 (6 bases). The germline CDR1 and CDR2 sequences are SEHNR and FQNEAQ (reference sequence). CDR3 length: 18 residues. V shed 5 bases and J shed 6 bases, with 23 bases lying between them. The CDR3 DNA sequence: TGTGCCAGCAGCCGACTTGGACAGCCTGACCCGACTAATTCACCCCTCCACTTT. Amino acids: CASSRLGQPDPTNSPLHF.

This sequence joins TRBV25-1 and TRBJ1-3, with a weak D call TRBD1 (5 bases). Germline V lookup: CDR1 MGHDK, CDR2 SYGVNS. This CDR3 comprises 14 residues. Between the trimmed V and J ends, which lost 2 bases and 8 bases, there was a span of 13 bases. CDR3 region: CASSEEGPFDTIYF. The CDR3 DNA reads as TGTGCCAGCAGTGAAGAGGGACCGTTCGACACCATATATTTT.

This chain connects TRBV19 to TRBJ2-5, with D maybe TRBD1 (6 bases). With 7 bases removed from V and 4 bases from J, the gap between germline ends came to 10 bases. CDR1 LNHDA and CDR2 SQIVND come from the germline V gene (reference sequence). The CDR3 sequence is 12 residues long. CDR3 sequence (DNA): TGTGCCAGTATGGGACATCGAGAGACCCAGTACTTC. This translates into CASMGHRETQYF.

This chain connects TRBV18 to TRBJ1-4, with a weak D call TRBD1 (6 bases). The CDR3 sequence is 15 residues long. Between the trimmed V and J ends, which lost 5 bases and 6 bases, there was a span of 16 bases. Germline V gene data show CDR1 as KGHSH and CDR2 as LQKENI. The CDR3 sequence: CASSDPRQGYEKLFF. CDR3 nucleotides: TGTGCCAGCTCAGACCCGCGGCAGGGGTATGAAAAACTGTTTTTT.